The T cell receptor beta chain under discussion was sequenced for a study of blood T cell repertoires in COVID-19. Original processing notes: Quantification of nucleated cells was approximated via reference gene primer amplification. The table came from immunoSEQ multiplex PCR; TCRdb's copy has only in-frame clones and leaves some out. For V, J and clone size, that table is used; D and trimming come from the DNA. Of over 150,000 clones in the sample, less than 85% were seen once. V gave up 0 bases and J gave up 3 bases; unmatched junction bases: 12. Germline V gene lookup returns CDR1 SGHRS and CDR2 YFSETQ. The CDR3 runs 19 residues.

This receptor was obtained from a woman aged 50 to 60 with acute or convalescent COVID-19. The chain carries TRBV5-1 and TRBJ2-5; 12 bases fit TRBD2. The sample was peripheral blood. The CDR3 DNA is TGCGCCAGCAGCTTGGCGGTAATGGGGGGACTAGCGGGCGAAGAGACCCAGTACTTC. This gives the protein CASSLAVMGGLAGEETQYF.